A few counts support the clone carrying this T cell receptor (beta chain). The antigen is unknown. The CDR3 consists of 13 residues. Germline CDR1 is DFQATT and CDR2 is SNEGSKA (reference sequence). After removal of 5 bases from V and 3 bases from J, the junction contained 5 bases not matched to a gene. These data belong to a study of identical twins. Study-wide findings and caveats: Analyses of zero insertions could, in part, be confounded by invariant MAIT and iNKT cells. The more abundant beta clonotypes in cord blood had fewer insertions, and memory repertoires did not show this.

Carrying unique molecular identifiers, the cDNA also gained a universal primer site through template switching. TCRdb re-called the 5' RACE reads with MiXCR, one entry per CDR3 protein. The sample holds roughly 1,500,000 distinct CDR3 sequences, 25% to 35% seen once. The origin of this receptor is a newborn girl in good health. Sequences were obtained from cord blood. This chain joins TRBV20-1 and TRBJ1-2, with 8 bases matching TRBD1. The CDR3 DNA reads TGCAGTGCTTTGAACAGGGGGGACTATGGCTACACCTTC. Translated: CSALNRGDYGYTF.